This T cell receptor beta chain was identified in a study of Graves' ophthalmopathy and Graves' hyperthyroidism. With termini counted, the CDR3 has 9 amino acids. From germline, CDR1 is SGDLS and CDR2 YYNGEE. The study's findings and limits: Detection in blood was also observed for most expanded thyroid clonotypes above 0.001 frequency.

Amplification targeted the TCR beta CDR3 regions, with RNA transcripts as the source material. Second-round multiplex PCR came after a first-round RT-PCR that employed HTBI primers. TCRdb called the multiplex PCR reads again in MiXCR, with one record for every CDR3 protein. The sample has around 1,200,000 distinct CDR3 sequences, roughly two fifths seen once. Concerning this clonotype: Its antigen is unidentified. This is likely a read error, given that the CDR3 carries no conserved phenylalanine or tryptophan at its end. No DNA is shown, since the ends of the CDR3 on it are uncertain; the CDR3 is the one TCRdb lists.

Sequencing was carried out using peripheral blood or thyroid tissue (not recorded which). The sequence was collected from an adult man with Graves' hyperthyroidism. This sequence joins TRBV9 and TRBJ2-7; whether TRBD2, the table's D call, matches the DNA was not checked. CDR3 in amino acids: CASSVASSG.